This paragraph reports one TCR beta chain. Its binding antigen is unknown. No base quality values were provided; no much bigger clone lies one nucleotide off. The trial excluded patients who had a history of autoimmune disease or who were on systemic immunosuppression. Peripheral blood for TCR sequencing was collected from all dose cohorts at baseline, on cycle 4 day 1, and on cycle 7 day 1. The samples were taken from a phase I, first-in-human, multicenter, open-label dose-escalation trial of ivuxolimab. The trial enrolled adults with locally advanced or metastatic head and neck squamous cell, hepatocellular, melanoma or renal cell carcinoma. CD4+ and CD8+ T cells were sorted separately from peripheral blood before TCR sequencing. The sample belongs to a study of OX40 agonist ivuxolimab in advanced cancers. About the full investigation: Ivuxolimab was a fully human IgG2 agonistic monoclonal antibody targeting the costimulatory receptor OX40 (CD134). Intravenous ivuxolimab was administered to patients every 2 weeks at six dose levels: 0.01, 0.1, 0.3, 1.5, 3 and 10 mg/kg. Of the roughly 52 dose-escalation patients, hepatocellular carcinoma was present in approximately 20, melanoma in roughly 15, renal cell carcinoma in 9 and head and neck cancer in 9. In the dose-escalation cohort, 70% to 90% of patients were male, and the mean age was approximately 60 years with a range of roughly 20 to 85. Patients were allowed to have had prior anti-PD-1, anti-PD-L1 or anti-CTLA-4 therapy, and around two fifths of the dose-escalation patients had been treated with checkpoint inhibitors. Partial responses occurred in three dose-escalation patients: two with cutaneous melanoma and one with hepatocellular carcinoma. The purpose of peripheral TCRbeta sequencing was to test whether ivuxolimab changed TCR sequence diversity and led to clonal T-cell expansion. The paper reports the monotherapy dose-escalation portion (N of about 52 patients) of the phase I ivuxolimab trial.

Study-wide conclusions, independent of this receptor: Low levels of normalized T-cell clonal expansion were also shown by some nonresponding patients. After ivuxolimab, CD8+ T cells had more expanded clones than CD4+ T cells on average. In partial responders in the 0.1-3.0 mg/kg groups, normalized peripheral clonal expansion was found to be among the lowest, especially among CD8+ T cells. At doses from 0.1 to 3.0 mg/kg, clonal expansion was seen in both CD4+ and CD8+ blood T cells between baseline and week 6. The antigen specificity of the peripheral T cells that underwent clonal expansion was not determined.

For sequencing of the TCRbeta CDR3 region, genomic DNA was extracted from the sorted cells. TCRbeta CDR3 regions were sequenced using the immunoSEQ Assay. TCRdb re-hosts the immuneACCESS table, in-frame sequences only. Its copies lack some clones; in the studies checked, an unresolved V gene accounts for under half of them, and the cause for the rest is not known. In this sample the table shows 78,000 or so clones, approximately 84% of which occur a single time. 15% to 20% of the sample belongs to the ten largest clones. Here the sequenced sample was CD4+ or CD8+ T cells sorted from blood, taken in a trial of the OX40 agonist ivuxolimab. The receptor was isolated from an adult with an advanced solid tumor such as melanoma, head and neck, liver or kidney cancer.

The CDR3 sequence is CASTLSGGAYGYTF. The sequence in DNA is TGTGCCAGCACGCTTTCAGGGGGGGCCTATGGCTACACCTTC. The chain is assembled from TRBV6-1 and TRBJ1-2; the junction holds 7 bases that match TRBD1. At the junction V is shortened by 7 bases and J by 4 bases; bases outside the gene matches: 9. The CDR1 and CDR2 encoded by the germline V gene are MNHNS and SASEGT. The cysteine opens and the phenylalanine closes a CDR3 of 14 amino acids. The kept DNA is CDR3 alone, 42 bases in frame from the first base.